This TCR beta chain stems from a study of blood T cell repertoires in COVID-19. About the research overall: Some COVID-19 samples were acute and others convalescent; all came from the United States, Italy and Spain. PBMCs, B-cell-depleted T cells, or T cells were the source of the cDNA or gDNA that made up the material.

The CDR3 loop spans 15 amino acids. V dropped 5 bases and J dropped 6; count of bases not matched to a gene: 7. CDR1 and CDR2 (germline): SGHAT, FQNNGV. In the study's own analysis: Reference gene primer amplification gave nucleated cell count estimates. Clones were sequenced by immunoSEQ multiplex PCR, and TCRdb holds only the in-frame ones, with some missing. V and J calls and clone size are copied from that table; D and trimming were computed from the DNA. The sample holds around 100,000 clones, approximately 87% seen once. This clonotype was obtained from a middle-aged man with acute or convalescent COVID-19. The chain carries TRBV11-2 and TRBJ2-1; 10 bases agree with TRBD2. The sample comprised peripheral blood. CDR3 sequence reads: CASSPHSSGSNEQFF. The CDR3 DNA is TGTGCCAGCAGCCCCCACTCTAGCGGGAGCAATGAGCAGTTCTTC.